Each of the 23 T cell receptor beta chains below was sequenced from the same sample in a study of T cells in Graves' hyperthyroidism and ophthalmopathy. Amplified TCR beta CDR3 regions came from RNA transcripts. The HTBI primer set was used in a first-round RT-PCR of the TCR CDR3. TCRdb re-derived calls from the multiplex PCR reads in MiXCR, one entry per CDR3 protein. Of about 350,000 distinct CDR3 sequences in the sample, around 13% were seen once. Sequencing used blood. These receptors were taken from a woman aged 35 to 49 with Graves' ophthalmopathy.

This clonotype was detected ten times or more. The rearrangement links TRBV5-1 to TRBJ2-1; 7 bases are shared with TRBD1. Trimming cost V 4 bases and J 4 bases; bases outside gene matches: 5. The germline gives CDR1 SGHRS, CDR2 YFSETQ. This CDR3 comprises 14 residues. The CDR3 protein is CASSGTVMYNEQFF. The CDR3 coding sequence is TGCGCCAGCAGCGGGACAGTAATGTACAATGAGCAGTTCTTC.

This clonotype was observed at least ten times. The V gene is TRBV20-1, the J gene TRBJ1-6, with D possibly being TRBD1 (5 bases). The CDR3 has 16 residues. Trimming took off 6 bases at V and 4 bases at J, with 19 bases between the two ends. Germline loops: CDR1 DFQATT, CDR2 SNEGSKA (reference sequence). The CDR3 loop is CSAESPSGGYNSPLHF. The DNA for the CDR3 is TGCAGTGCCGAGTCACCGTCGGGGGGATATAATTCACCCCTCCACTTT.

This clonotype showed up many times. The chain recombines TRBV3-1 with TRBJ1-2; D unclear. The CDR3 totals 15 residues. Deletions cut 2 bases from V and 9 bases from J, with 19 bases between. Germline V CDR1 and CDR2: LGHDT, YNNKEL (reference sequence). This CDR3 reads CASSQSQALWLSYTF. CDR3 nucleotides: TGTGCCAGCAGCCAAAGTCAGGCGCTATGGTTGAGCTACACCTTC.

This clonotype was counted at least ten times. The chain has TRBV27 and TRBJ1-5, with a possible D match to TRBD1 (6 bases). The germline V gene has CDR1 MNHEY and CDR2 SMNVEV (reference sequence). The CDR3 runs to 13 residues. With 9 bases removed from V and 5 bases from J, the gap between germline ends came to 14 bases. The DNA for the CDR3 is TGTGCCAGGGCACGCGAGGGGGATCAGCCCCAGCATTTT. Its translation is CARAREGDQPQHF.

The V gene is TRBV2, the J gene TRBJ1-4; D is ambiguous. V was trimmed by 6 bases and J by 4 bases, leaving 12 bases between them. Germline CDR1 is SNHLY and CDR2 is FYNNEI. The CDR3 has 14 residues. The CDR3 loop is CASRQVFGNEKLFF. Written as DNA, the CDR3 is TGTGCCAGCAGGCAGGTCTTCGGTAATGAAAAACTGTTTTTT.

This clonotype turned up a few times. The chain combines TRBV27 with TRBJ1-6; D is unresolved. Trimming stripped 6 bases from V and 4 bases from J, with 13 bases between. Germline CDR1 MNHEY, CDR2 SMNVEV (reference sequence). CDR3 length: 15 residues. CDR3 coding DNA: TGTGCCAGCAGCCCCTCATCTGGTTATAATTCACCCCTCCACTTT. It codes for CASSPSSGYNSPLHF.

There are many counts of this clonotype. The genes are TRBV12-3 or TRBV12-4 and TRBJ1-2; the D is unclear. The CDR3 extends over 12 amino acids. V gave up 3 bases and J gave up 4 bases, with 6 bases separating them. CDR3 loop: CASSFGSYGYTF. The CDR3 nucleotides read TGTGCCAGCAGTTTTGGCAGCTATGGCTACACCTTC.

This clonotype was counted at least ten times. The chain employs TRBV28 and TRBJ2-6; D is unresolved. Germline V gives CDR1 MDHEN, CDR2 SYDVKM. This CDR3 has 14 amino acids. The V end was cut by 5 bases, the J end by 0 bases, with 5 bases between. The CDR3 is CASSRLSGANVLTF. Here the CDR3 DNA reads TGTGCCAGCAGTCGCCTCTCTGGGGCCAACGTCCTGACTTTC.

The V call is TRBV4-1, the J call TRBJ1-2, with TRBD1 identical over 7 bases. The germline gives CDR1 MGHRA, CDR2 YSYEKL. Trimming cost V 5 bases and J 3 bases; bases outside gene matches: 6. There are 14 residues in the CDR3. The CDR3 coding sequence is TGCGCCAGCAGCGTTAGACAGGGTGACTATGGCTACACCTTC. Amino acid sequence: CASSVRQGDYGYTF.

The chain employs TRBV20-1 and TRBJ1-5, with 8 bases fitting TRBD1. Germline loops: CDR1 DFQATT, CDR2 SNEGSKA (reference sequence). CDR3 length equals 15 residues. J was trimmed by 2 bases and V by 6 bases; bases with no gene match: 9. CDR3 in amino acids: CSAIKTGEGNQPQHF. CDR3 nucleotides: TGCAGTGCCATCAAGACAGGGGAGGGCAATCAGCCCCAGCATTTT.

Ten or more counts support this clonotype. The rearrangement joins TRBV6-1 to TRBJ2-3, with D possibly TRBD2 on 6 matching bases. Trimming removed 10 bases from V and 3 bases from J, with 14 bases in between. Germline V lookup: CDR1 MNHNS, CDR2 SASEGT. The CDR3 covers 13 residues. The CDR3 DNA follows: TGTGCCACATGGGACTCGGGAACAGATACGCAGTATTTT. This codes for CATWDSGTDTQYF.

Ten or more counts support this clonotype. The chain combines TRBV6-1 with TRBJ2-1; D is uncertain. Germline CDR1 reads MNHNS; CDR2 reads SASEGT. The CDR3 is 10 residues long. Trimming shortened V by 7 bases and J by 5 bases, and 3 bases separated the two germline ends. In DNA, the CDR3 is TGTGCCAGCAAACACAATGAGCAGTTCTTC. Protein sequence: CASKHNEQFF.

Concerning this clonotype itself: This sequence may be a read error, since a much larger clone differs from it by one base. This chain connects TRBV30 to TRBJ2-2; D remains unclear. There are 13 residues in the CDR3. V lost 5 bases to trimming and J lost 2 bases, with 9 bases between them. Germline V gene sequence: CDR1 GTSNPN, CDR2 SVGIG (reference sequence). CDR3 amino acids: CAWAATNTGELFF. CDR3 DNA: TGTGCCTGGGCCGCCACTAACACCGGGGAGCTGTTTTTT.

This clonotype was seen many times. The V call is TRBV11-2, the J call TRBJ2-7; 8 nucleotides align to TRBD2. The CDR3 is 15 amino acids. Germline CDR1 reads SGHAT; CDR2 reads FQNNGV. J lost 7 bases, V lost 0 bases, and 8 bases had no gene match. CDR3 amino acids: CASSLDTGGWWEQYF. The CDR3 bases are TGTGCCAGCAGCTTAGATACGGGAGGGTGGTGGGAGCAGTACTTC.

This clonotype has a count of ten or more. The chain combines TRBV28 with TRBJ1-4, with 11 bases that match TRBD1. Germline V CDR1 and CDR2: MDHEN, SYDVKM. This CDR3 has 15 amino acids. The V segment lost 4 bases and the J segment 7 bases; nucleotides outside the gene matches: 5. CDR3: CASSSGTGGTEKLFF. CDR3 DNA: TGTGCCAGCAGTTCCGGGACAGGGGGTACTGAAAAACTGTTTTTT.

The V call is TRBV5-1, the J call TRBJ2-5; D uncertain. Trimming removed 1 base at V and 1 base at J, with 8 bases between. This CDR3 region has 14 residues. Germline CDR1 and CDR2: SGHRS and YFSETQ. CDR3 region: CASSLSQAQETQYF. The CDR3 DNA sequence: TGCGCCAGCAGCTTGTCCCAGGCCCAAGAGACCCAGTACTTC.

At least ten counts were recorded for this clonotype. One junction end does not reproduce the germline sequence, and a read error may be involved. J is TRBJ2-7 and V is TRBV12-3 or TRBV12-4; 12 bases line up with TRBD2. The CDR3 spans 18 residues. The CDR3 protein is CASSLRTSGIRNSFEQYF. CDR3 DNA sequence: TGTGCCAGCAGTTTGAGGACTAGCGGGATAAGGAATTCCTTCGAGCAGTACTTC.

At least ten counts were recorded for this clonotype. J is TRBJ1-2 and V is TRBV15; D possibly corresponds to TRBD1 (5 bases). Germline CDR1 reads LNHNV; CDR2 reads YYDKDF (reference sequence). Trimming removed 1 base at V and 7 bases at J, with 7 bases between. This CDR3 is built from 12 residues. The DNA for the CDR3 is TGTGCCACCAGCAGAGTGGGGCTTGGCTACACCTTC. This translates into CATSRVGLGYTF.

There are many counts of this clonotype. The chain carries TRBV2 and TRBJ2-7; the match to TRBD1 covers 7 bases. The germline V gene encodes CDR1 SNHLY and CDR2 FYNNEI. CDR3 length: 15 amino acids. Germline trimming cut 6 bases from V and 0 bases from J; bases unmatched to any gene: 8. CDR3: CASRGWDSSSYEQYF. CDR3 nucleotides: TGTGCCAGCAGGGGGTGGGACAGCAGCTCCTACGAGCAGTACTTC.

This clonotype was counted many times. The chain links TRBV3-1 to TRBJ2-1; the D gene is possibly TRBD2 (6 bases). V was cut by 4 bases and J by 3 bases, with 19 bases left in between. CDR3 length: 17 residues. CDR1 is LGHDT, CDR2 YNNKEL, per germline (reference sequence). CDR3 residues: CASSPPRDSRNYNEQFF. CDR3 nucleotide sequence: TGTGCCAGCAGCCCACCTAGGGACTCTAGGAACTACAATGAGCAGTTCTTC.

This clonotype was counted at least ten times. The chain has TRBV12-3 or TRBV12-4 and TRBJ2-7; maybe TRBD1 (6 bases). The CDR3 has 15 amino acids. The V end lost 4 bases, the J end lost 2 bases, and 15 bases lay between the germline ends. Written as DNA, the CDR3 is TGTGCCAGCAGTTACAGGGCCACTCCGACCTACGAGCAGTACTTC. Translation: CASSYRATPTYEQYF.

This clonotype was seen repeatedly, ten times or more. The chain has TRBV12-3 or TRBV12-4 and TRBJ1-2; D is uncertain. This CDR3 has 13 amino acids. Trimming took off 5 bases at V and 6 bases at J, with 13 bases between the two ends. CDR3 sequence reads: CASSPQTPDGYTF. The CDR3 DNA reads TGTGCCAGCAGTCCCCAGACACCCGATGGCTACACCTTC.

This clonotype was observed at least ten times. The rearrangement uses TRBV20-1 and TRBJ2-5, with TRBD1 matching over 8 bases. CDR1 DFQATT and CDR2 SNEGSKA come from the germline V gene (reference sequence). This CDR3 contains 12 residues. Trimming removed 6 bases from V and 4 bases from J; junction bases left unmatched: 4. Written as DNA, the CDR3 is TGCAGTGCCGACAGGGGATCAGAGACCCAGTACTTC. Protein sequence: CSADRGSETQYF.